This T cell receptor (beta chain) was captured in a study of T cell repertoires in cytomegalovirus infection. This clonotype was seen a handful of times. The V end was cut by 3 bases, the J end by 9 bases, with 12 bases between. Germline CDR1 SGHVS, CDR2 FNYEAQ. The CDR3 is 13 residues long. TCRdb ran MiXCR on the reads and lists one entry per CDR3 protein. The data contain approximately 180,000 distinct CDR3 sequences, 15% to 20% of them singletons. Sequenced material: CD8+ T cells from PBMCs. The V gene is TRBV7-6, the J gene TRBJ2-1; possible D gene TRBD1, 6 bases. This clonotype was sampled from a human donor in good health (CMV status not recorded). Some clones in this sample may be carry-over from other donors' samples. The CDR3 DNA follows: TGTGCCAGCAGCTTCGCAGGGGTGGGTGAGCAGTTCTTC. As protein: CASSFAGVGEQFF. The variable domain in full, completed from reference TRBV7-6 and TRBJ2-1, reads GAGVSQSPRYKVTKRGQDVALRCDPISGHVSLYWYRQALGQGPEFLTYFNYEAQQDKSGLPNDRFSAERPEGSISTLTIQRTEQRDSAMYRCASSFAGVGEQFFGPGTRLTVL.